This T cell receptor beta chain was captured in a study of blood T cell repertoires in COVID-19. Study details: Nucleic acid was either cDNA or gDNA, and it came from T cells, B-cell-depleted T cells, or PBMCs.

CDR1 KGHSH and CDR2 LQKENI come from the germline V gene. The CDR3 extends over 13 amino acids. V dropped 4 bases and J dropped 5 bases, with 12 bases sitting between them. Methods used by the authors: Nucleated cell counts were estimated from reference gene primer amplification. Repertoires were generated with immunoSEQ multiplex PCR, while TCRdb's copy carries only in-frame clones and drops some. V and J calls and clone size follow that table, whereas D and trimming were derived from the DNA. The sample yields some 150,000 clones, about 90% seen once. The clonotype originates from a man aged 50 to 59 with acute or convalescent COVID-19. The sequencing input was peripheral blood. This rearrangement joins TRBV18 to TRBJ2-7; D may be TRBD2 (5 bases). For the CDR3, the DNA is TGTGCCAGCTCACTCCGGACTTCGGACGAGCAGTACTTC. This translates into CASSLRTSDEQYF.